A selection of T cell receptor beta chains follows, all from one sample in a study of T cell responses to AZD1222 COVID-19 vaccine. Produced via immunoSEQ multiplex PCR; TCRdb's table is partial and in-frame only. This table holds about 130,000 clones, roughly 87% found once. This specimen consisted of peripheral blood, obtained on day 0 of AZD1222 vaccination. The receptor source for this set is an adult in good health. Each CDR3 is given with its conserved first and last residue. D genes are given only for firm matches.

>-|TRBV6-5|TRBJ1-1
CASSYSPVNTEAFF
>-|TRBV6-5|TRBJ2-5
CASTMGLPPGETQYF
>-|TRBV29-1|TRBJ1-1
CSVERENTEAFF
>-|TRBV7-9|TRBJ2-2
CASSGGYYTGELFF
>-|TRBV12-5|TRBJ1-1
CASGLIGESYEAFF
>TRBD2|TRBV29-1|TRBJ2-3
CSAHSGGGYTQYF
>-|TRBV4-3|TRBJ1-5
CASSEGGINQPQHF
>-|TRBV5-4|TRBJ2-1
CASSPLGGNEQFF
>TRBD1|TRBV29-1|TRBJ2-3
CSGVPGQGGTDTQYF
>-|TRBV27|TRBJ1-1
CASTLLFGGNTEAFF
>-|TRBV11-2|TRBJ2-7
CASSLGATGPYEQYF
>TRBD2|TRBV6-5|TRBJ2-7
CASSYSTSGRYEQYF
>TRBD1|TRBV29-1|TRBJ2-7
CSVRRGAGGTYEQYF
>-|TRBV28|TRBJ2-2
CAIDSPGELFF
>-|TRBV28|TRBJ2-7
CASSFPSGSGDF
>-|TRBV27|TRBJ1-1
CASSFGPRTEAFF
>-|TRBV3-1/TRBV3-2|TRBJ2-5
CASSQRATLEETQYF
>TRBD1|TRBV9|TRBJ1-2
CASNTDPGTGYGYTF
>-|TRBV6-5|TRBJ1-5
CASSRQGNNQPQHF
>TRBD1|TRBV6-6|TRBJ2-7
CASGEQGAFYEQYF